This T cell receptor beta chain comes out of a study of blood T cell repertoires in COVID-19. Looking at the study overall: T cells, B-cell-depleted T cells, or PBMCs supplied cDNA or gDNA.

Per the authors' pipeline: Amplified reference gene primers provided the basis for estimating nucleated cell counts. Measured with immunoSEQ multiplex PCR; TCRdb has only the in-frame clones, and not every one. V, J and clone size are those of that table, while D and trimming were read from the DNA. Found here are approximately 340,000 clones, roughly 92% of them singletons; the top ten hold 0.7% to 0.95%. CDR1 and CDR2 from the germline V gene are SEHNR and FQNEAQ (reference sequence). After removal of 2 bases from V and 10 bases from J, the junction contained 15 bases not matched to a gene. The CDR3 is 17 amino acids.

The source of this sequence is a woman in her 40s who had been exposed to COVID-19. The sample consisted of PBMCs or T cells enriched from blood (not recorded which). The chain uses TRBV7-9 and TRBJ1-2; 11 bases match TRBD1. CDR3 nucleotide sequence: TGTGCCAGCAGCTTACTCTCTATAACGGACAGGGGGCGAGACTACACCTTC. Protein sequence: CASSLLSITDRGRDYTF. The full variable domain, completed using reference TRBV7-9 and TRBJ1-2, is DTGVSQNPRHKITKRGQNVTFRCDPISEHNRLYWYRQTLGQGPEFLTYFQNEAQLEKSRLLSDRFSAERPKGSFSTLEIQRTEQGDSAMYLCASSLLSITDRGRDYTFGSGTRLTVV.